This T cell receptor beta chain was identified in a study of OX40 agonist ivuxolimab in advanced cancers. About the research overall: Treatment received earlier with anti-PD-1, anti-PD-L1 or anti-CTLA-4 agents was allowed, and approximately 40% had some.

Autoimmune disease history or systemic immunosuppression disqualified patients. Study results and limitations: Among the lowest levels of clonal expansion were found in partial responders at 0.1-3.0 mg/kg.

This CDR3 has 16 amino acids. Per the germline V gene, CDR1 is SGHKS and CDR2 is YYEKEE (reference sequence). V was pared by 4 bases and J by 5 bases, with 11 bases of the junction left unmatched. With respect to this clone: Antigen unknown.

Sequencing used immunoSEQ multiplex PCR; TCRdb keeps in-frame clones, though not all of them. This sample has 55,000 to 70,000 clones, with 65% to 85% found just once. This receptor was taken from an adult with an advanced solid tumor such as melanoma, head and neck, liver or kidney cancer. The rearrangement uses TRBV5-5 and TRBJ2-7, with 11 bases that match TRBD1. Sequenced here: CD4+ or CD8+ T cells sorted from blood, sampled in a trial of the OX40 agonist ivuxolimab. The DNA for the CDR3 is TGTGCCAGCAGCGTAGAGCTGGGACAGGGGGGTCACGAGCAGTACTTC. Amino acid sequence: CASSVELGQGGHEQYF.